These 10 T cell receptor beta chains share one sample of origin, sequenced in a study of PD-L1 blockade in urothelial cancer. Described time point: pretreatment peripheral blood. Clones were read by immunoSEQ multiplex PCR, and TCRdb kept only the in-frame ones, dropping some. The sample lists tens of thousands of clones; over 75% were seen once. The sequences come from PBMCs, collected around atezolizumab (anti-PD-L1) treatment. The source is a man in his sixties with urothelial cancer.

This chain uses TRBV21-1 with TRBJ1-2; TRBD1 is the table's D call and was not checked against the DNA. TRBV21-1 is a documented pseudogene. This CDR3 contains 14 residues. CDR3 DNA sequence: TGTGCCAGCAGCAAAGCAGACAGGGACTATGGCTACACCTTC. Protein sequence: CASSKADRDYGYTF.

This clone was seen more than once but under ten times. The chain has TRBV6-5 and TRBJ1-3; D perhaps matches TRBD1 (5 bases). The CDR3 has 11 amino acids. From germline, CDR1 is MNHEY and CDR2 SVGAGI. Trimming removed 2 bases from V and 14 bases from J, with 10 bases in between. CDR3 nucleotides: TGTGCCAGCAGTTACGGGGGGGTGGTATATTTT. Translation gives CASSYGGVVYF.

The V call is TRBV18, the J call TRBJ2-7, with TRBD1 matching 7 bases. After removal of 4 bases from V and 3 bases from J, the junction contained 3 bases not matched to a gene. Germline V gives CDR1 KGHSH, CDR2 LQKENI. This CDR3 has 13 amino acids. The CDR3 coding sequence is TGTGCCAGCTCACGACAGGGCTACTACGAGCAGTACTTC. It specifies CASSRQGYYEQYF.

The CDR3 DNA sequence: TGTGCCAGTAAAAGCGGGAGGGAACGCTACAATGAGCAGTTCTTC. Its protein product is CASKSGRERYNEQFF. The chain uses TRBV19 and TRBJ2-1; 10 bases align to TRBD2. CDR1 is LNHDA, CDR2 SQIVND, per germline (reference sequence). The CDR3 totals 15 residues. After removal of 7 bases from V and 3 bases from J, the junction contained 6 bases not matched to a gene.

The CDR3 loop is CASSPPGREQYF. CDR3 coding DNA: TGTGCCAGCAGTCCTCCAGGTCGCGAGCAGTACTTC. V gene TRBV27 combines with J gene TRBJ2-7; D is unresolved. With 5 bases removed from V and 6 bases from J, the gap between germline ends came to 11 bases. Germline lookup yields CDR1 MNHEY and CDR2 SMNVEV (reference sequence). CDR3 size: 12 residues.

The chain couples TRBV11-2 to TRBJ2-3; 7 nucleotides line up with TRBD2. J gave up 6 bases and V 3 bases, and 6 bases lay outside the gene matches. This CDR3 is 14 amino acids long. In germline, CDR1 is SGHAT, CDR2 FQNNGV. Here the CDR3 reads CASSLISGGDTQYF. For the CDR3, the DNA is TGTGCCAGCAGCTTGATCTCCGGGGGGGATACGCAGTATTTT.

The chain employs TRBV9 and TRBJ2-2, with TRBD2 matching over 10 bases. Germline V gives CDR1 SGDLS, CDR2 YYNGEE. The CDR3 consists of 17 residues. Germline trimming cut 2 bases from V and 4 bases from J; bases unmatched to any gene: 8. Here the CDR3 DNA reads TGTGCCAGCAGCGTCATGCTAGCGGGAGCGTCCACCGGGGAGCTGTTTTTT. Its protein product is CASSVMLAGASTGELFF. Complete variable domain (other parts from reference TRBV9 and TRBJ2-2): DSGVTQTPKHLITATGQRVTLRCSPRSGDLSVYWYQQSLDQGLQFLIQYYNGEERAKGNILERFSAQQFPDLHSELNLSSLELGDSALYFCASSVMLAGASTGELFFGEGSRLTVL.

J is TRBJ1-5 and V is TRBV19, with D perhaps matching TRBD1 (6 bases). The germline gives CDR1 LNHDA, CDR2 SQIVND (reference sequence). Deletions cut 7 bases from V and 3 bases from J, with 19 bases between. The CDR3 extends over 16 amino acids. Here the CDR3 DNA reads TGTGCCAGTACCACAATAGGGGGGGTGAACAATCAGCCCCAGCATTTT. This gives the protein CASTTIGGVNNQPQHF.

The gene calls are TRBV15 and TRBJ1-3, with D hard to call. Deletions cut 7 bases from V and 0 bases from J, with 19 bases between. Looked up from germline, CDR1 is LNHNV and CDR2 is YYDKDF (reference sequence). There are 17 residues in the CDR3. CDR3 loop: CATNQRVGRNSGNTIYF. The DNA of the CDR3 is TGTGCCACCAACCAGAGGGTCGGCCGAAACTCTGGAAACACCATATATTTT.

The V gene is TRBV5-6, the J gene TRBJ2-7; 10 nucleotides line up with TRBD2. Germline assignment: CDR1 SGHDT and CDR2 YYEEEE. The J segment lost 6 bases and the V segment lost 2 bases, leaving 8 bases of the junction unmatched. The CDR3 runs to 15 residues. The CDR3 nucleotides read TGTGCCAGCAGCTTTACGGGGCTAGCGGGAGTCGAGCAGTACTTC. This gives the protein CASSFTGLAGVEQYF.